The 13 T cell receptor beta chains below were found in one sample sequenced in a study of identical twins. TCRdb processed the 5' RACE reads anew with MiXCR; each CDR3 protein has one entry. This table holds approximately 530,000 distinct CDR3 sequences, around 20% found once. This sample was shared with a second study, whose subject was yellow fever vaccine responses in identical twins.

The material sequenced was CD4+ T cells sorted from blood. These receptors originate from a young woman in good health.

A single count supports this clonotype. This chain links TRBV11-3 with TRBJ2-1; 9 bases fit TRBD2. The CDR3 is made up of 17 amino acids. With 4 bases clipped from V and 2 bases from J, the junction kept 9 bases outside the gene matches. Germline V gene data show CDR1 as SGHNT and CDR2 as YENEEA. CDR3 nucleotide sequence: TGTGCCAGCAGCTCAGTCGTTGCGGGAGGGCCCTACAATGAGCAGTTCTTC. This translates into CASSSVVAGGPYNEQFF.

The chain carries TRBV24-1 and TRBJ1-2, with no clear D. V was trimmed by 12 bases and J by 7 bases, leaving 14 bases between them. The germline V gene encodes CDR1 KGHDR and CDR2 SFDVKD. There are 11 residues in the CDR3. CDR3 bases: TGTGCCCGTTATGTTAGATCTGGCTACACCTTC. Protein sequence: CARYVRSGYTF.

This clonotype was seen only a few times. This chain joins TRBV7-9 and TRBJ1-5; D remains ambiguous. Between the trimmed V and J ends, which lost 2 bases and 0 bases, there was a span of 8 bases. Germline V gene data show CDR1 as SEHNR and CDR2 as FQNEAQ (reference sequence). This CDR3 region has 15 residues. CDR3 nucleotide sequence: TGTGCCAGCAGCTTACCCCATCCTAGCAATCAGCCCCAGCATTTT. Amino acids: CASSLPHPSNQPQHF.

This clonotype was detected a few times. The chain links TRBV5-1 to TRBJ2-3; D is ambiguous. V was pared by 0 bases and J by 1 base, with 9 bases between. Germline CDR1 and CDR2: SGHRS and YFSETQ. The CDR3 runs to 15 residues. CDR3: CASSLGGFGTDTQYF. In nucleotides, the CDR3 is TGCGCCAGCAGCTTGGGAGGATTCGGCACAGATACGCAGTATTTT.

This clonotype turned up a few times. This sequence joins TRBV7-3 and TRBJ2-3, with D hard to call. Germline lookup yields CDR1 SGHTA and CDR2 FQGTGA. V was trimmed by 1 base and J by 1 base, leaving 12 bases between them. CDR3 size: 16 residues. The CDR3 coding sequence is TGTGCCAGCAGCTTAAGTCCTCGTGGCGGCACAGATACGCAGTATTTT. The encoded protein is CASSLSPRGGTDTQYF.

The V call is TRBV9, the J call TRBJ2-7; weak D call: TRBD1 (6 bases). This CDR3 has 14 amino acids. CDR1 SGDLS and CDR2 YYNGEE come from the germline V gene. V lost 4 bases to trimming and J lost 7 bases, with 18 bases between them. DNA for the CDR3: TGTGCCAGCAGCACCGGGACACCCTTTATGGAGCAGTACTTC. This encodes CASSTGTPFMEQYF.

This rearrangement joins TRBV25-1 to TRBJ1-6, with a weak D call TRBD1 (6 bases). The germline V and J ends were trimmed by 7 bases and 7 bases, with 11 bases remaining between them. The CDR3 runs to 13 residues. CDR1 and CDR2 (germline): MGHDK, SYGVNS. CDR3 in DNA: TGTGCCAGCATGGCAGGGGCCAATTCACCCCTCCACTTT. Protein sequence: CASMAGANSPLHF. Combining the CDR3 with reference TRBV25-1 and TRBJ1-6 gives the whole variable domain EADIYQTPRYLVIGTGKKITLECSQTMGHDKMYWYQQDPGMELHLIHYSYGVNSTEKGDLSSESTVSRIRTEHFPLTLESARPSHTSQYLCASMAGANSPLHFGNGTRLTVT.

This clonotype was seen only a few times. This rearrangement joins TRBV28 to TRBJ1-5; D call uncertain. Trimming removed 3 bases from V and 0 bases from J, with 6 bases in between. There are 14 residues in the CDR3. CDR1 is MDHEN, CDR2 SYDVKM, per germline. As DNA, the CDR3 is TGTGCCAGCAGTTTGCCAGTTAGCAATCAGCCCCAGCATTTT. It translates to CASSLPVSNQPQHF.

The genes are TRBV7-9 and TRBJ2-3; D is unclear. The CDR3 consists of 16 residues. CDR1 SEHNR and CDR2 FQNEAQ come from the germline V gene (reference sequence). The V end was cut by 1 base, the J end by 2 bases, with 13 bases between. The CDR3 here is CASSLGKSGPTDTQYF. The CDR3 DNA reads TGTGCCAGCAGCTTAGGGAAATCGGGCCCCACAGATACGCAGTATTTT.

This clonotype was counted a few times. The rearrangement uses TRBV27 and TRBJ1-4, with D hard to call. The germline V gene encodes CDR1 MNHEY and CDR2 SMNVEV (reference sequence). The V end lost 8 bases, the J end lost 3 bases, and 16 bases lay between the germline ends. The length of the CDR3 is 15 residues. CDR3 sequence (DNA): TGTGCCAGCGGTCCCGTTGAGGGAGCTAATGAAAAACTGTTTTTT. Translation gives CASGPVEGANEKLFF.

This clonotype showed up just once. The chain uses TRBV10-3 and TRBJ2-7; TRBD2 aligns across 12 bases. V dropped 7 bases and J dropped 3; count of bases not matched to a gene: 4. Germline V CDR1 and CDR2: ENHRY, SYGVKD. The CDR3 contains 14 residues. The CDR3 loop reads CAITPTSGSYEQYF. The CDR3 bases are TGTGCCATCACCCCGACTAGCGGGAGCTACGAGCAGTACTTC.

J is TRBJ2-3 and V is TRBV20-1, with D tentatively TRBD2 (6 bases). The CDR3 extends over 16 amino acids. V was clipped by 0 bases and J by 0 bases, with 13 bases between them. Per the germline V gene, CDR1 is DFQATT and CDR2 is SNEGSKA (reference sequence). The CDR3 bases are TGCAGTGCTAGAGAAGGGAGGAAGAAGAGCACAGATACGCAGTATTTT. The encoded protein is CSAREGRKKSTDTQYF.

Concerning this clonotype: One end of the junction varies from germline; a read error may be responsible. The chain has TRBV12-3 or TRBV12-4 and TRBJ2-5; 7 nucleotides align to TRBD1. The CDR3 is made up of 13 amino acids. In nucleotides, the CDR3 is TGTGCCAGCAGTACCGGGACAGAAGAGACCCAGAACTTC. Protein product: CASSTGTEETQNF.